This is a list of T cell receptor beta chains from one sample in a study of blood T cell repertoires in COVID-19. Method: immunoSEQ multiplex PCR; TCRdb's copy keeps in-frame clones and lacks some. The sample holds 320,000 or so clones, less than 85% seen once. Material: PBMCs or T cells enriched from blood (not recorded which). These receptors were obtained from a woman aged 25-40 years who had been exposed to COVID-19. Each CDR3 is given with its conserved first and last residue. Fields, in order: clone size, V gene, D gene, J gene, CDR3 DNA, CDR3 protein. The D gene is left open where the match is weak. Some rows mark clone size as missing; the rest say once, few, many or name a class of expanded clone.

abundance: few; v_gene: TRBV5-6; d_gene: TRBD1; j_gene: TRBJ1-1; CDR3nt: TGTGCCAGCAGCTTGGAAGGACAGGGCGTGTTGGAAGCTTTCTTT; CDR3aa: CASSLEGQGVLEAFF
abundance: few; v_gene: TRBV20-1; d_gene: -; j_gene: TRBJ1-3; CDR3nt: TGCAGTGCTAGTTTATACGGCTCTGGAAACACCATATATTTT; CDR3aa: CSASLYGSGNTIYF
abundance: -; v_gene: TRBV6-2/TRBV6-3; d_gene: -; j_gene: TRBJ1-2; CDR3nt: TGTGCCAGCAGTTACCTAACAGGGAAACCGAACATTAACTATGGCTACACCTTC; CDR3aa: CASSYLTGKPNINYGYTF
abundance: -; v_gene: TRBV7-9; d_gene: -; j_gene: TRBJ1-1; CDR3nt: TGTGCCAGCAGCCCTTATGTATCCGGGGACACTGAAGCTTTCTTT; CDR3aa: CASSPYVSGDTEAFF
abundance: -; v_gene: TRBV12-3/TRBV12-4; d_gene: -; j_gene: TRBJ1-2; CDR3nt: TGTGCCAGCAGTTTGGGGCAGAGCTATGGCTACACCTTC; CDR3aa: CASSLGQSYGYTF
abundance: -; v_gene: TRBV2; d_gene: -; j_gene: TRBJ1-1; CDR3nt: TGTGCCAGCAGTGTCGCGGGAGCCATGAACACTGAAGCTTTCTTT; CDR3aa: CASSVAGAMNTEAFF
abundance: -; v_gene: TRBV2; d_gene: TRBD1; j_gene: TRBJ1-2; CDR3nt: TGTGCCAGCCGGGACAGGGAGTGGGGCTACACCTTC; CDR3aa: CASRDREWGYTF
abundance: -; v_gene: TRBV28; d_gene: TRBD1; j_gene: TRBJ1-2; CDR3nt: TGTGCCAGCAGTTTGACTTTGCAGGGGGTGAATAACTATGGCTACACCTTC; CDR3aa: CASSLTLQGVNNYGYTF
abundance: -; v_gene: TRBV19; d_gene: -; j_gene: TRBJ1-4; CDR3nt: TGTGCCAGCGAACCGGGACACAGAAACCCAACTAATGAAAAACTGTTTTTT; CDR3aa: CASEPGHRNPTNEKLFF
abundance: once; v_gene: TRBV28; d_gene: -; j_gene: TRBJ1-5; CDR3nt: TGTGCCAGCGAGGGAAATAGCAATCAGCCCCAGCATTTT; CDR3aa: CASEGNSNQPQHF
abundance: -; v_gene: TRBV28; d_gene: -; j_gene: TRBJ2-1; CDR3nt: TGTGCCAGCAGTTTAGGCGGGCCCCTATACAATGAGCAGTTCTTC; CDR3aa: CASSLGGPLYNEQFF
abundance: few; v_gene: TRBV12-3/TRBV12-4; d_gene: -; j_gene: TRBJ1-1; CDR3nt: TGTGCCAGCAGTTCCGGGGGGAACACTGAAGCTTTCTTT; CDR3aa: CASSSGGNTEAFF
abundance: -; v_gene: TRBV19; d_gene: TRBD1; j_gene: TRBJ1-4; CDR3nt: TGTGCCAGTAGTAGCGAACAGGGGGCGAGTGAAAAACTGTTTTTT; CDR3aa: CASSSEQGASEKLFF
abundance: few; v_gene: TRBV7-9; d_gene: -; j_gene: TRBJ2-3; CDR3nt: TGTGCCAGCAGCACTTTTAAAGATACGCAGTATTTT; CDR3aa: CASSTFKDTQYF
abundance: -; v_gene: TRBV29-1; d_gene: TRBD1; j_gene: TRBJ1-1; CDR3nt: TGCAGCGCCGGGCAGACAGGGGGCTTAACTGAAGCTTTCTTT; CDR3aa: CSAGQTGGLTEAFF
abundance: -; v_gene: TRBV10-3; d_gene: TRBD1; j_gene: TRBJ2-7; CDR3nt: TGTGCCATCAGTGAGCCGGGACAGCTCTACGAGCAGTACTTC; CDR3aa: CAISEPGQLYEQYF
abundance: -; v_gene: TRBV6-1; d_gene: TRBD1; j_gene: TRBJ1-1; CDR3nt: TGTGCCAGCAGTGGACAGGGGACGAACACTGAAGCTTTCTTT; CDR3aa: CASSGQGTNTEAFF
abundance: -; v_gene: TRBV24-1; d_gene: -; j_gene: TRBJ1-3; CDR3nt: TGTGCCACAACAGATTCTGGAAACACCATATATTTT; CDR3aa: CATTDSGNTIYF
abundance: -; v_gene: TRBV27; d_gene: TRBD1; j_gene: TRBJ1-5; CDR3nt: TGTGCCAGTCAGGGACAGGGAAACCAGCCCCAGCATTTT; CDR3aa: CASQGQGNQPQHF
abundance: few; v_gene: TRBV6-5; d_gene: -; j_gene: TRBJ1-5; CDR3nt: TGTGCCAGCAGGGGGCTCATCGGTCAGCCCCAGCATTTT; CDR3aa: CASRGLIGQPQHF
abundance: few; v_gene: TRBV7-2; d_gene: TRBD2; j_gene: TRBJ2-6; CDR3nt: TGTGCCAGCAGCTTAACTAGCGGGAGAGTTGGGGCCAACGTCCTGACTTTC; CDR3aa: CASSLTSGRVGANVLTF
abundance: -; v_gene: TRBV9; d_gene: -; j_gene: TRBJ2-1; CDR3nt: TGTGCCAGCAGCTTACAAGTAACTGCCGGAGGTGAGCAGTTCTTC; CDR3aa: CASSLQVTAGGEQFF
abundance: -; v_gene: TRBV6-5; d_gene: TRBD1; j_gene: TRBJ1-1; CDR3nt: TGTGCCAGCAGTTACGTACAGGGGAGCACTGAAGCTTTCTTT; CDR3aa: CASSYVQGSTEAFF
abundance: -; v_gene: TRBV7-9; d_gene: -; j_gene: TRBJ2-7; CDR3nt: TGTGCCAGCAGCTTATACGACTGGCCGGGTCGAATTTACGAGCAGTACTTC; CDR3aa: CASSLYDWPGRIYEQYF
abundance: -; v_gene: TRBV30; d_gene: TRBD2; j_gene: TRBJ2-7; CDR3nt: TGTGCCTGGAGTGTTGGGGAGGGGTGGGCCTACGAGCAGTACTTC; CDR3aa: CAWSVGEGWAYEQYF
abundance: -; v_gene: TRBV28; d_gene: -; j_gene: TRBJ1-2; CDR3nt: TGTGCCAGCAATAGCAGGGGACTAAATACCTATGGCTACACCTTC; CDR3aa: CASNSRGLNTYGYTF
abundance: few; v_gene: TRBV7-3; d_gene: TRBD2; j_gene: TRBJ2-1; CDR3nt: TGTGCCAGCAGCGGGCTAGCGGGAGTTTTTGAGCAGTTCTTC; CDR3aa: CASSGLAGVFEQFF
abundance: -; v_gene: TRBV19; d_gene: -; j_gene: TRBJ2-7; CDR3nt: TGTGCCAGTAGTATAGTGGAGGGCCACGAGCAGTACTTC; CDR3aa: CASSIVEGHEQYF
abundance: few; v_gene: TRBV5-6; d_gene: TRBD1; j_gene: TRBJ2-5; CDR3nt: TGTGCCAGCAGCTCGGCTCAGGGGGCTCGGGAGACCCAGTACTTC; CDR3aa: CASSSAQGARETQYF
abundance: -; v_gene: TRBV15; d_gene: TRBD1; j_gene: TRBJ1-6; CDR3nt: TGTGCCACCAGCAGAGATTGGGGCGGGACAGGGGGGTCACCCCTCCACTTT; CDR3aa: CATSRDWGGTGGSPLHF
abundance: -; v_gene: TRBV7-9; d_gene: -; j_gene: TRBJ1-2; CDR3nt: TGTGCCAGCAGCCAACAAGGGGGGGACATTATTCTCTATGGCTACACCTTC; CDR3aa: CASSQQGGDIILYGYTF
abundance: -; v_gene: TRBV5-6; d_gene: -; j_gene: TRBJ1-1; CDR3nt: TGTGCCAGCAGCTCAACAGCACTGAACACTGAAGCTTTCTTT; CDR3aa: CASSSTALNTEAFF